The T cell receptor (beta chain) described here comes from a study of blood T cell repertoires in COVID-19. Looking at the study overall: Sites in the United States, Italy and Spain provided acute and convalescent COVID-19 samples.

Sequenced by immunoSEQ multiplex PCR; TCRdb stores in-frame clones only, minus some. This sample has roughly 250,000 clones, with 70% to 85% found just once. The TCR comes from a woman aged 40 to 50 with active or convalescent COVID-19. Sample: peripheral blood.

The chain's CDR3 is CASTNPMGGPTEAFF. The DNA of the CDR3 is TGTGCCAGCACCAATCCTATGGGAGGACCTACTGAAGCTTTCTTT. This rearrangement joins TRBV28 to TRBJ1-1; no reliable D call. V was shortened by 7 bases and J by 5 bases, with 20 bases between the two germline ends. Germline V gene sequence: CDR1 MDHEN, CDR2 SYDVKM. CDR3 length: 15 residues.